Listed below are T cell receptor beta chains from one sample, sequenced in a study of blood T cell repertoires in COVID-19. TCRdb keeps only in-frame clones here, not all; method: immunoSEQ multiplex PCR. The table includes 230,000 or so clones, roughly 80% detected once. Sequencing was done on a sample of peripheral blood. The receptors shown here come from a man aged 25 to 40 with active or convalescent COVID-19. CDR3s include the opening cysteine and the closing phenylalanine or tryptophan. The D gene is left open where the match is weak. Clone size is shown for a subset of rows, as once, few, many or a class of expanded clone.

CDR3 DNA: TGTGCAAGTCGCTCGGACAGGGATGGGAACACTGAAGCTTTCTTT
CDR3 protein: CASRSDRDGNTEAFF
V gene: TRBV12-2
clone size: -
J gene: TRBJ1-1
D gene: -
CDR3 length: 15

CDR3 DNA: TGTGCCATCAGTGGGGGACAGGGCTCCTACGAGCAGTACTTC
CDR3 protein: CAISGGQGSYEQYF
V gene: TRBV10-3
clone size: -
J gene: TRBJ2-7
D gene: TRBD1
CDR3 length: 14

CDR3 DNA: TGTGCCAGCAGCTTACAAAGCAGCCGCGGGGGGTACAATGAGCAGTTCTTC
CDR3 protein: CASSLQSSRGGYNEQFF
V gene: TRBV7-2
clone size: -
J gene: TRBJ2-1
D gene: TRBD2
CDR3 length: 17

CDR3 DNA: TGCGCCAGCAGTCCGGTTGGGGCAGGGGGCAACCTCAATGAGCAGTTCTTC
CDR3 protein: CASSPVGAGGNLNEQFF
V gene: TRBV4-3
clone size: -
J gene: TRBJ2-1
D gene: TRBD1
CDR3 length: 17

CDR3 DNA: TGTGCCTGGAGTAAAACAACAGGGACTGAAAAACTGTTTTTT
CDR3 protein: CAWSKTTGTEKLFF
V gene: TRBV30
clone size: -
J gene: TRBJ1-4
D gene: -
CDR3 length: 14

CDR3 DNA: TGCGCCAGCAGCTTTCGGGACAGCCAAGAGACCCAGTACTTC
CDR3 protein: CASSFRDSQETQYF
V gene: TRBV5-1
clone size: -
J gene: TRBJ2-5
D gene: TRBD1
CDR3 length: 14

CDR3 DNA: TGTGCCAGCACCCGCGACAGTAGGGGCCGGCCCAATGAGCAGTTCTTC
CDR3 protein: CASTRDSRGRPNEQFF
V gene: TRBV6-6
clone size: -
J gene: TRBJ2-1
D gene: -
CDR3 length: 16

CDR3 DNA: TGTGCCAGCAGCTTAGAACAGGGGGCTCAGGAAGCTTTCTTT
CDR3 protein: CASSLEQGAQEAFF
V gene: TRBV7-9
clone size: -
J gene: TRBJ1-1
D gene: TRBD1
CDR3 length: 14

CDR3 DNA: TGTGCCAGCAGCCTACGACAGGGATCGGAAAAACTGTTTTTT
CDR3 protein: CASSLRQGSEKLFF
V gene: TRBV4-2
clone size: -
J gene: TRBJ1-4
D gene: TRBD1
CDR3 length: 14

CDR3 DNA: TGTGCCAGCAGTCTCAGCTATAATTCACCCCTCCACTTT
CDR3 protein: CASSLSYNSPLHF
V gene: TRBV12-3/TRBV12-4
clone size: -
J gene: TRBJ1-6
D gene: -
CDR3 length: 13

CDR3 DNA: TGTGCCAGCAGCCTGGGTGGACAGGGGTACTACGAGCAGTACTTC
CDR3 protein: CASSLGGQGYYEQYF
V gene: TRBV7-9
clone size: -
J gene: TRBJ2-7
D gene: TRBD1
CDR3 length: 15

CDR3 DNA: TGCGCCAGCAGCTTTAGAGGGTTTTGGGGCACTGAAGCTTTCTTT
CDR3 protein: CASSFRGFWGTEAFF
V gene: TRBV5-1
clone size: -
J gene: TRBJ1-1
D gene: -
CDR3 length: 15

CDR3 DNA: TGTGCCAGCAGCCGAGGGACTGCAAATTCACCCCTCCACTTT
CDR3 protein: CASSRGTANSPLHF
V gene: TRBV7-8
clone size: few
J gene: TRBJ1-6
D gene: -
CDR3 length: 14

CDR3 DNA: TGCGCCAGCAGCCAAGCAGGGGACGCCTCCACAGATACGCAGTATTTT
CDR3 protein: CASSQAGDASTDTQYF
V gene: TRBV4-3
clone size: -
J gene: TRBJ2-3
D gene: -
CDR3 length: 16

CDR3 DNA: TGTGCCAGCAAAAGGGCGGGCACCGGGGAGCTGTTTTTT
CDR3 protein: CASKRAGTGELFF
V gene: TRBV11-2
clone size: -
J gene: TRBJ2-2
D gene: -
CDR3 length: 13

CDR3 DNA: TGTGCCAGCAGCTTCCGTGTGGGACAGGGCGACGAGCAGTACTTC
CDR3 protein: CASSFRVGQGDEQYF
V gene: TRBV7-6
clone size: few
J gene: TRBJ2-7
D gene: TRBD1
CDR3 length: 15

CDR3 DNA: TGTGCCAGCAGTAGCGCTTCAGAGGGTCAGCCCCAGCATTTT
CDR3 protein: CASSSASEGQPQHF
V gene: TRBV6-5
clone size: -
J gene: TRBJ1-5
D gene: -
CDR3 length: 14

CDR3 DNA: TGCAGCGGTTTTTCTAGGACTAGCGGGAAAAGAGAGACCCAGTACTTC
CDR3 protein: CSGFSRTSGKRETQYF
V gene: TRBV29-1
clone size: -
J gene: TRBJ2-5
D gene: TRBD2
CDR3 length: 16

CDR3 DNA: TGTGCCATCTTCAGGGGGAACTATGGCTACACCTTC
CDR3 protein: CAIFRGNYGYTF
V gene: TRBV6-5
clone size: -
J gene: TRBJ1-2
D gene: TRBD1
CDR3 length: 12

CDR3 DNA: TGTGCCAGCAGCCAAGTCTCCCAGAATCAGCCCCAGCATTTT
CDR3 protein: CASSQVSQNQPQHF
V gene: TRBV3-1/TRBV3-2
clone size: -
J gene: TRBJ1-5
D gene: -
CDR3 length: 14

CDR3 DNA: TGTGCCTGGGGACGGACAGGGGCTAACTATGGCTACACCTTC
CDR3 protein: CAWGRTGANYGYTF
V gene: TRBV30
clone size: -
J gene: TRBJ1-2
D gene: TRBD1
CDR3 length: 14

CDR3 DNA: TGTGCCAGCAGTATTACAGGGGGGTATGGCTACACCTTC
CDR3 protein: CASSITGGYGYTF
V gene: TRBV28
clone size: -
J gene: TRBJ1-2
D gene: TRBD1
CDR3 length: 13

CDR3 DNA: TGTGCCAGCAATCCCTCTTGGGGGGACGAGCAGTACTTC
CDR3 protein: CASNPSWGDEQYF
V gene: TRBV12-3/TRBV12-4
clone size: -
J gene: TRBJ2-7
D gene: -
CDR3 length: 13

CDR3 DNA: TGTGCCTGGAGTGTCAGGGGGAACACTGAAGCTTTCTTT
CDR3 protein: CAWSVRGNTEAFF
V gene: TRBV30
clone size: -
J gene: TRBJ1-1
D gene: -
CDR3 length: 13

CDR3 DNA: TGTGCCAGCAGTTTATCGCATCTAGGGACACCCAAAGCGGATGAGCAGTTCTTC
CDR3 protein: CASSLSHLGTPKADEQFF
V gene: TRBV27
clone size: -
J gene: TRBJ2-1
D gene: -
CDR3 length: 18

CDR3 DNA: TGTGCCAGCAGTGAAAGTCGAGTGACCGGGGAGCTGTTTTTT
CDR3 protein: CASSESRVTGELFF
V gene: TRBV25-1
clone size: -
J gene: TRBJ2-2
D gene: -
CDR3 length: 14

CDR3 DNA: TGTGCCAGCAGCAAATCTGGTCTAGCGGGGGCAGATACGCAGTATTTT
CDR3 protein: CASSKSGLAGADTQYF
V gene: TRBV21-1
clone size: -
J gene: TRBJ2-3
D gene: -
CDR3 length: 16

CDR3 DNA: TGTGCCAGCTCACTAAACGGTGAAGCTTTCTTT
CDR3 protein: CASSLNGEAFF
V gene: TRBV18
clone size: -
J gene: TRBJ1-1
D gene: -
CDR3 length: 11

CDR3 DNA: TGTGCCACCAGTGATTCCCAAAGAACTCGCCCTACGGAGCAGTTCTTC
CDR3 protein: CATSDSQRTRPTEQFF
V gene: TRBV24-1
clone size: -
J gene: TRBJ2-1
D gene: -
CDR3 length: 16

CDR3 DNA: TGTGCCAGCAGCCAGCGGGTCAACAATGAGCAGTTCTTC
CDR3 protein: CASSQRVNNEQFF
V gene: TRBV5-4
clone size: -
J gene: TRBJ2-1
D gene: -
CDR3 length: 13

CDR3 DNA: TGTGCCAGCAGCTTAGACGGGGTCCTGCGGTTCTTC
CDR3 protein: CASSLDGVLRFF
V gene: TRBV7-2
clone size: once
J gene: TRBJ2-1
D gene: -
CDR3 length: 12

CDR3 DNA: TGTGCCAGCAGCTTAAGGTTAACAGGGTGGGATACGCAGTATTTT
CDR3 protein: CASSLRLTGWDTQYF
V gene: TRBV7-6
clone size: -
J gene: TRBJ2-3
D gene: -
CDR3 length: 15

CDR3 DNA: TGTGCCAGTCGCCCCGGGACTAGTATAGGCAATGAGCAGTTCTTC
CDR3 protein: CASRPGTSIGNEQFF
V gene: TRBV14
clone size: -
J gene: TRBJ2-1
D gene: TRBD2
CDR3 length: 15

CDR3 DNA: TGCGCCAGCAGCCAAGATGACAAGAGCTATGGCTACACCTTC
CDR3 protein: CASSQDDKSYGYTF
V gene: TRBV4-1
clone size: -
J gene: TRBJ1-2
D gene: -
CDR3 length: 14

CDR3 DNA: TGTGCCAGCAGTTTATGGGCAGGGGGGCCTGAAGCTTTCTTT
CDR3 protein: CASSLWAGGPEAFF
V gene: TRBV27
clone size: -
J gene: TRBJ1-1
D gene: TRBD1
CDR3 length: 14

CDR3 DNA: TGTGCCAGCAGTTCCCCGGGGGGTGACAATCAGCCCCAGCATTTT
CDR3 protein: CASSSPGGDNQPQHF
V gene: TRBV6-2/TRBV6-3
clone size: -
J gene: TRBJ1-5
D gene: -
CDR3 length: 15

CDR3 DNA: TGTGCCATCCAGACTCGGGACTATGGCTACACCTTC
CDR3 protein: CAIQTRDYGYTF
V gene: TRBV2
clone size: -
J gene: TRBJ1-2
D gene: -
CDR3 length: 12

CDR3 DNA: TGTGCCAGCTCACTCCGGGACAGGGACCATGAGCAGTTCTTC
CDR3 protein: CASSLRDRDHEQFF
V gene: TRBV18
clone size: once
J gene: TRBJ2-1
D gene: TRBD1
CDR3 length: 14

CDR3 DNA: TGTGCCAGCAGCAGCCGCACAGGGGCTAGCTCTGGGGCCAACGTCCTGACTTTC
CDR3 protein: CASSSRTGASSGANVLTF
V gene: TRBV14
clone size: -
J gene: TRBJ2-6
D gene: TRBD1
CDR3 length: 18

CDR3 DNA: TGTGCCAGTAAAAGCGGCGGGGGGCCCGGTAATGAAAAACTGTTTTTT
CDR3 protein: CASKSGGGPGNEKLFF
V gene: TRBV28
clone size: -
J gene: TRBJ1-4
D gene: -
CDR3 length: 16

CDR3 DNA: TGTGCCAGCAGCTTCGCCTCGGGTGAAGCCTACGAGCAGTACTTC
CDR3 protein: CASSFASGEAYEQYF
V gene: TRBV11-1
clone size: -
J gene: TRBJ2-7
D gene: -
CDR3 length: 15

CDR3 DNA: TGTGCCATCAGGGACACATCTGGGCAGTACTTC
CDR3 protein: CAIRDTSGQYF
V gene: TRBV10-3
clone size: -
J gene: TRBJ2-7
D gene: -
CDR3 length: 11

CDR3 DNA: TGTGCCAGCAGTTACTCACATGCCTATGGCTACACCTTC
CDR3 protein: CASSYSHAYGYTF
V gene: TRBV6-5
clone size: -
J gene: TRBJ1-2
D gene: -
CDR3 length: 13

CDR3 DNA: TGTGCCAGCAGCGTATATAGCTCGGGGTCACCCGCTGAAGCTTTCTTT
CDR3 protein: CASSVYSSGSPAEAFF
V gene: TRBV9
clone size: -
J gene: TRBJ1-1
D gene: -
CDR3 length: 16

CDR3 DNA: TGTGCCAGTAGTATAATCCAGACTCACGGTCAGCCCCAGCATTTT
CDR3 protein: CASSIIQTHGQPQHF
V gene: TRBV19
clone size: -
J gene: TRBJ1-5
D gene: -
CDR3 length: 15

CDR3 DNA: TGTGCCAGCAGTCCCACCACAATCGGGGAGACCCAGTACTTC
CDR3 protein: CASSPTTIGETQYF
V gene: TRBV27
clone size: once
J gene: TRBJ2-5
D gene: -
CDR3 length: 14

CDR3 DNA: TGTGCCAGCAGCACCGACACCCCCACTGAAGCTTTCTTT
CDR3 protein: CASSTDTPTEAFF
V gene: TRBV12-3/TRBV12-4
clone size: -
J gene: TRBJ1-1
D gene: -
CDR3 length: 13

CDR3 DNA: TGCGCCAGCAGCTCCGGACAGTTTGACTCTGGAAACACCATATATTTT
CDR3 protein: CASSSGQFDSGNTIYF
V gene: TRBV5-1
clone size: -
J gene: TRBJ1-3
D gene: -
CDR3 length: 16